Listed below are T cell receptor beta chains from one sample, sequenced in a study of T cell responses to AZD1222 COVID-19 vaccine. Data came from immunoSEQ multiplex PCR; TCRdb stores just in-frame clones and leaves some out. This table has about 140,000 clones, 92% appearing once. Material: peripheral blood, obtained 28 days after the second AZD1222 dose. All receptors come from an adult who received the AZD1222 COVID-19 vaccine. Both conserved end residues are part of each CDR3. The order of the fields is CDR3 DNA, CDR3 protein, clone size, V gene, D gene, J gene. A D gene is named only where the DNA matches it firmly. Clone size is shown for a subset of rows, as once, few, many or a class of expanded clone.

CDR3 DNA: TGTGCCAGTAGTATAGGCGGACAGTACTATGGCTACACCTTC
CDR3 protein: CASSIGGQYYGYTF
clone size: NA
V gene: TRBV19
D gene: NA
J gene: TRBJ1-2

CDR3 DNA: TGTGCCAGCAGCCGACTAGCCCACTACAATGAGCAGTTCTTC
CDR3 protein: CASSRLAHYNEQFF
clone size: NA
V gene: TRBV6-5
D gene: TRBD2
J gene: TRBJ2-1

CDR3 DNA: TGCAGTGCGGACAGACGCTACGAGCAGTGCTTC
CDR3 protein: CSADRRYEQCF
clone size: NA
V gene: TRBV20-1
D gene: NA
J gene: TRBJ2-7

CDR3 DNA: TGTGCCAGCAGTGGTCACACGGACAGGAACTACGAGCAGTACTTC
CDR3 protein: CASSGHTDRNYEQYF
clone size: NA
V gene: TRBV25-1
D gene: TRBD1
J gene: TRBJ2-7

CDR3 DNA: TGTGCCAGCAGCTTAGATTGGACAGCCGAGCAGTACTTC
CDR3 protein: CASSLDWTAEQYF
clone size: once
V gene: TRBV7-9
D gene: NA
J gene: TRBJ2-7

CDR3 DNA: TGTGCCAGTAGTGCGGGGACAGGGTTCGCCTACGAGCAGTACTTC
CDR3 protein: CASSAGTGFAYEQYF
clone size: NA
V gene: TRBV19
D gene: TRBD1
J gene: TRBJ2-7

CDR3 DNA: TGTGCCAGTAGTTACACAGCGAATCAGCCCCAGCATTTT
CDR3 protein: CASSYTANQPQHF
clone size: once
V gene: TRBV19
D gene: NA
J gene: TRBJ1-5

CDR3 DNA: TGTGCCAGCAGGACAGGGACTGCATCTAATGAAAAACTGTTTTTT
CDR3 protein: CASRTGTASNEKLFF
clone size: NA
V gene: TRBV28
D gene: TRBD1
J gene: TRBJ1-4

CDR3 DNA: TGTGCCAGCAGATCCCGGGACAGGGCGGAGAGGGACACCATATATTTT
CDR3 protein: CASRSRDRAERDTIYF
clone size: NA
V gene: TRBV2
D gene: TRBD1
J gene: TRBJ1-3

CDR3 DNA: TGTGCCAGCAGTTTATCACAGGGGGCTCGGGGCTACACCTTC
CDR3 protein: CASSLSQGARGYTF
clone size: once
V gene: TRBV28
D gene: TRBD1
J gene: TRBJ1-2

CDR3 DNA: TGTGCCAGCACTACTAGCGGGAGCTCGAATGAGCAGTTCTTC
CDR3 protein: CASTTSGSSNEQFF
clone size: NA
V gene: TRBV6-5
D gene: TRBD2
J gene: TRBJ2-1

CDR3 DNA: TGTGCCACCAGCAGAGATCAGGGACTAGCCGCGTCCTACGAGCAGTACTTC
CDR3 protein: CATSRDQGLAASYEQYF
clone size: NA
V gene: TRBV15
D gene: TRBD2
J gene: TRBJ2-7

CDR3 DNA: TGTGCCAGCAGCCAAGGCGGGGCGGGAAATCAGCCCCAGCATTTT
CDR3 protein: CASSQGGAGNQPQHF
clone size: once
V gene: TRBV3-1/TRBV3-2
D gene: NA
J gene: TRBJ1-5

CDR3 DNA: TGTGCCAGCAGCCCAAGAGGGCAGGGTGATCAGCCCCAGCATTTT
CDR3 protein: CASSPRGQGDQPQHF
clone size: NA
V gene: TRBV9
D gene: NA
J gene: TRBJ1-5

CDR3 DNA: TGTGCCAGCAGCTCCGGGACAGCCGAAGAGACCCAGTACTTC
CDR3 protein: CASSSGTAEETQYF
clone size: NA
V gene: TRBV5-4
D gene: TRBD1
J gene: TRBJ2-5

CDR3 DNA: TGTGCCAGCAGCTCGGGACTAGCATTCGACGAGCAGTACTTC
CDR3 protein: CASSSGLAFDEQYF
clone size: NA
V gene: TRBV7-3
D gene: TRBD2
J gene: TRBJ2-7

CDR3 DNA: TGTGCCAGCAGCTTATATCAGGGGGACACCGGGGAGCTGTTTTTT
CDR3 protein: CASSLYQGDTGELFF
clone size: few
V gene: TRBV7-2
D gene: TRBD1
J gene: TRBJ2-2

CDR3 DNA: TGTGCCAGCAGCCCAGCGCCAGCACAGGGCACTGAAGCTTTCTTT
CDR3 protein: CASSPAPAQGTEAFF
clone size: NA
V gene: TRBV9
D gene: NA
J gene: TRBJ1-1

CDR3 DNA: TGTGCCAGCAGTTACTCAGGCGCCAGCTCCTACAATGAGCAGTTCTTC
CDR3 protein: CASSYSGASSYNEQFF
clone size: NA
V gene: TRBV6-5
D gene: NA
J gene: TRBJ2-1

CDR3 DNA: TGTGCCAGCAGTTTGGCGGGGGGGGCTGAAGCTTTCTTT
CDR3 protein: CASSLAGGAEAFF
clone size: NA
V gene: TRBV12-3/TRBV12-4
D gene: NA
J gene: TRBJ1-1

CDR3 DNA: TGTGCCAGCAGCCCGACCTATTCCCATGAGCAGTTCTTC
CDR3 protein: CASSPTYSHEQFF
clone size: NA
V gene: TRBV5-6
D gene: NA
J gene: TRBJ2-1

CDR3 DNA: TGTGCCAGTGAAGCATGGAACACTGAAGCTTTCTTT
CDR3 protein: CASEAWNTEAFF
clone size: NA
V gene: TRBV6-5
D gene: NA
J gene: TRBJ1-1

CDR3 DNA: TGTGCCAGTAAGAACGGGGCCGCTAGTGTCATGAACACTGAAGCTTTCTTT
CDR3 protein: CASKNGAASVMNTEAFF
clone size: NA
V gene: TRBV19
D gene: NA
J gene: TRBJ1-1

CDR3 DNA: TGCGCCAGCGCCGCCCCGGGACAGGAGGACACTGAAGCTTTCTTT
CDR3 protein: CASAAPGQEDTEAFF
clone size: once
V gene: TRBV5-1
D gene: TRBD1
J gene: TRBJ1-1

CDR3 DNA: TGTGCCAGCAGCCCACCTCCCCCGGTCCCCCCCCGAAAAAGATCAACTAATGAAAAACTGTTTTTT
CDR3 protein: CASSPPPPVPPRKRSTNEKLFF
clone size: NA
V gene: TRBV9
D gene: NA
J gene: TRBJ1-4

CDR3 DNA: TGTGCCAGCAGTGATGTGAACACCGGGGAGCTGTTTTTT
CDR3 protein: CASSDVNTGELFF
clone size: NA
V gene: TRBV12-3/TRBV12-4
D gene: NA
J gene: TRBJ2-2

CDR3 DNA: TGTGCCAGCAGTTACTCGATGGGGACGTTGAACACCGGGGAGCTGTTTTTT
CDR3 protein: CASSYSMGTLNTGELFF
clone size: NA
V gene: TRBV6-2/TRBV6-3
D gene: NA
J gene: TRBJ2-2

CDR3 DNA: TGTGCCAGCAACCCCTACGGGCGGGGTACGCAGTATTTT
CDR3 protein: CASNPYGRGTQYF
clone size: NA
V gene: TRBV6-2/TRBV6-3
D gene: NA
J gene: TRBJ2-3

CDR3 DNA: TGTGCCAGCAATCCCACAGCGTACGGAAACACCATATATTTT
CDR3 protein: CASNPTAYGNTIYF
clone size: NA
V gene: TRBV6-5
D gene: NA
J gene: TRBJ1-3

CDR3 DNA: TGTGCCACCAGTGGGGGCACTGAAGCTTTCTTT
CDR3 protein: CATSGGTEAFF
clone size: NA
V gene: TRBV24-1
D gene: NA
J gene: TRBJ1-1

CDR3 DNA: TGTGCCAGCAGCCCCGGGACTAGCGGGAGAGGGGGATACGGGGAGCTGTTTTTT
CDR3 protein: CASSPGTSGRGGYGELFF
clone size: NA
V gene: TRBV7-3
D gene: TRBD2
J gene: TRBJ2-2

CDR3 DNA: TGTGCCAGCAGCTCCCGGGACCAGTACAATGAGCAGTTCTTC
CDR3 protein: CASSSRDQYNEQFF
clone size: NA
V gene: TRBV5-4
D gene: NA
J gene: TRBJ2-1

CDR3 DNA: TGTGCCAGTAGTATGGGGGCCACTAATTCACCCCTCCACTTT
CDR3 protein: CASSMGATNSPLHF
clone size: NA
V gene: TRBV19
D gene: NA
J gene: TRBJ1-6

CDR3 DNA: TGTGCCAGCAGCCCCTGGACTAGCGAGGGCGATGAGCAGTTCTTC
CDR3 protein: CASSPWTSEGDEQFF
clone size: NA
V gene: TRBV9
D gene: TRBD2
J gene: TRBJ2-1

CDR3 DNA: TGTGCCAGCAGTTTCTTCAGAGGCTCCCAGGAGGATGAGCAGTTCTTC
CDR3 protein: CASSFFRGSQEDEQFF
clone size: NA
V gene: TRBV27
D gene: NA
J gene: TRBJ2-1

CDR3 DNA: TGTGCCAGTAGTGTGCGGGAGTTATACGAGCAGTACTTC
CDR3 protein: CASSVRELYEQYF
clone size: once
V gene: TRBV19
D gene: TRBD2
J gene: TRBJ2-7

CDR3 DNA: TGTGCCAGCAGCTTAGCCGGAGGGGGGATTCAAGAGACCCAGTACTTC
CDR3 protein: CASSLAGGGIQETQYF
clone size: NA
V gene: TRBV7-2
D gene: NA
J gene: TRBJ2-5

CDR3 DNA: TGTGCCAGCAGCCCGCTCGGACGGACGGCGCAGTATTTT
CDR3 protein: CASSPLGRTAQYF
clone size: NA
V gene: TRBV7-9
D gene: NA
J gene: TRBJ2-3

CDR3 DNA: TGTGCCAGCAGCAGTTATACAGGGGGCGGCAATGGCTACACCTTC
CDR3 protein: CASSSYTGGGNGYTF
clone size: NA
V gene: TRBV5-5
D gene: TRBD1
J gene: TRBJ1-2

CDR3 DNA: TGCGCCAGCAGCTTAGGAGGGGCGGGCACCGGGGAGCTGTTTTTT
CDR3 protein: CASSLGGAGTGELFF
clone size: NA
V gene: TRBV5-1
D gene: NA
J gene: TRBJ2-2

CDR3 DNA: TGTGCCAGCAGCTTAGTGCGGGGACAGGGGGCCGTAGCCAAAAACATTCAGTACTTC
CDR3 protein: CASSLVRGQGAVAKNIQYF
clone size: NA
V gene: TRBV7-2
D gene: TRBD1
J gene: TRBJ2-4

CDR3 DNA: TGTGCCATCGGCCGGGACTTCCCAAGCACAGATACGCAGTATTTT
CDR3 protein: CAIGRDFPSTDTQYF
clone size: NA
V gene: TRBV10-3
D gene: NA
J gene: TRBJ2-3

CDR3 DNA: TGCGCCAGCGGGGTAAGCTCCTACAATGAGCAGTTCTTC
CDR3 protein: CASGVSSYNEQFF
clone size: NA
V gene: TRBV10-1
D gene: NA
J gene: TRBJ2-1

CDR3 DNA: TGTGCCAGCAGCGTAGCCCCAGGGGAGGCCTACGAGCAGTACTTC
CDR3 protein: CASSVAPGEAYEQYF
clone size: NA
V gene: TRBV9
D gene: NA
J gene: TRBJ2-7

CDR3 DNA: TGTGCCAGTAGTATACGCGGGACGCCTGCTTTCTTT
CDR3 protein: CASSIRGTPAFF
clone size: NA
V gene: TRBV19
D gene: NA
J gene: TRBJ1-1

CDR3 DNA: TGTGCCACCAGAGGTCCGGGACACAACAATCAGCCCCAGCATTTT
CDR3 protein: CATRGPGHNNQPQHF
clone size: NA
V gene: TRBV15
D gene: NA
J gene: TRBJ1-5

CDR3 DNA: TGTGCCAGCAGCTCCCCAGGGTCAGGGGAAGATACGCAGTATTTT
CDR3 protein: CASSSPGSGEDTQYF
clone size: NA
V gene: TRBV27
D gene: NA
J gene: TRBJ2-3

CDR3 DNA: TGTGCCAGCAGCTTCGGTGGGACAGGGCCATTTAACTATGGCTACACCTTC
CDR3 protein: CASSFGGTGPFNYGYTF
clone size: few
V gene: TRBV7-2
D gene: TRBD1
J gene: TRBJ1-2

CDR3 DNA: TGTGCCAGCAGCTTCACCGGGGAGCTGTTTTTT
CDR3 protein: CASSFTGELFF
clone size: NA
V gene: TRBV7-9
D gene: NA
J gene: TRBJ2-2

CDR3 DNA: TGCGCCAGCAGCTTGGTGGCCAGGGGAAGCACAGATACGCAGTATTTT
CDR3 protein: CASSLVARGSTDTQYF
clone size: NA
V gene: TRBV5-1
D gene: NA
J gene: TRBJ2-3

CDR3 DNA: TGTGCCAGCAGCCCACGGACAGGGGGAGATACCGGGGAGCTGTTTTTT
CDR3 protein: CASSPRTGGDTGELFF
clone size: NA
V gene: TRBV7-6
D gene: TRBD1
J gene: TRBJ2-2

CDR3 DNA: TGTGCCAGCAGCCCCTGGGGTTTCAATGAGCAGTTCTTC
CDR3 protein: CASSPWGFNEQFF
clone size: NA
V gene: TRBV9
D gene: NA
J gene: TRBJ2-1

CDR3 DNA: TGTGCCAGCAGCCAAGCAGGGTCCTACGAGCAGTACTTC
CDR3 protein: CASSQAGSYEQYF
clone size: few
V gene: TRBV14
D gene: NA
J gene: TRBJ2-7

CDR3 DNA: TGTGCCACCAGTGATTTGGGGGAGGGCGATCAGCCCCAGCATTTT
CDR3 protein: CATSDLGEGDQPQHF
clone size: NA
V gene: TRBV24-1
D gene: NA
J gene: TRBJ1-5

CDR3 DNA: TGTGCCAGCAGCTGGGGACAGGGGGCAGCTGTTCGTTCACCCCTCCACTTT
CDR3 protein: CASSWGQGAAVRSPLHF
clone size: NA
V gene: TRBV13
D gene: TRBD1
J gene: TRBJ1-6

CDR3 DNA: TGTGCCAGCTCGCCGGGCGAAGGGTATGGCTACACCTTC
CDR3 protein: CASSPGEGYGYTF
clone size: NA
V gene: TRBV18
D gene: NA
J gene: TRBJ1-2